Listed below are T cell receptor beta chains from one sample, sequenced in a study of regulatory T cells in long-lasting Graves disease. TCRdb re-called the multiplex PCR reads with MiXCR, one entry per CDR3 protein. The sample contains some 430,000 distinct CDR3 sequences, about 22% of which appear only once. Sequencing was performed on peripheral blood mononuclear cells (PBMCs), taken when the disease was refractory, from a patient treated with antithyroid drugs. These receptor sequences come from a female donor with Graves disease. Each CDR3 is given with its conserved first and last residue. D genes are given only for firm matches. Clone sizes are given selectively: once, few, many, or a class where the clone is expanded.

V	D	size	J	DNA	CDR3
TRBV6-1	-	-	TRBJ1-1	TGTGCCAGCAGGTCGTCAGCTGGCACTGAAGCTTTCTTT	CASRSSAGTEAFF
TRBV6-2/TRBV6-3	TRBD1	many	TRBJ1-2	TGTGCCAGCAGTTCACAGGGGAGCGGCTACACCTTC	CASSSQGSGYTF
TRBV24-1	-	many	TRBJ1-2	TGTGCCACCAGTGAACGGACAGCATCCTATGGCTACACCTTC	CATSERTASYGYTF
TRBV10-2	-	-	TRBJ2-6	TGCGCCAGCAACCGGGTCGGCTTACTCACCTCTGGGGCCAACGTCCTGACTTTC	CASNRVGLLTSGANVLTF
TRBV4-1	-	-	TRBJ2-5	TGCGCCAGCAGCCAGAGGGGGGAGTCGGTGGAGACCCAGTACTTC	CASSQRGESVETQYF
TRBV19	TRBD1	-	TRBJ2-2	TGTGCCAGTAGTGTGGGACAGCCCACCGGGGAGCTGTTTTTT	CASSVGQPTGELFF
TRBV29-1	-	-	TRBJ2-7	TGCAGCGAACACGTCAGGGGCCACGAGCAGTACTTC	CSEHVRGHEQYF
TRBV6-1	-	many	TRBJ1-2	TGTGCCACTGGATGGGCAGCCTATGGCTACACCTTC	CATGWAAYGYTF
TRBV6-1	TRBD2	many	TRBJ2-7	TGTGCCAGCAGTGCAAGACTAGCGGGCGATTCCTACGAGCAGTACTTC	CASSARLAGDSYEQYF
TRBV6-2/TRBV6-3	TRBD1	-	TRBJ2-7	TGTGCCAGCAGTTACGGGGACAGGGGTACCTACGAGCAGTACTTC	CASSYGDRGTYEQYF
TRBV6-5	-	many	TRBJ1-5	TGTGCCAGCAGTTACCGGAGGGAACCCCAAGGGCCCCAGCATTTT	CASSYRREPQGPQHF
TRBV7-9	TRBD1	few	TRBJ1-4	TGTGCCAGCAGCTTCGCCCTGTTAGGGACAGGGAACGAAAAACTGTTTTTT	CASSFALLGTGNEKLFF
TRBV7-6	-	few	TRBJ2-3	TGTGCCAGCAGCTTCGGCCAACAGGCAGATACGCAGTATTTT	CASSFGQQADTQYF
TRBV28	TRBD1	many	TRBJ2-7	TGTGCCAGCACTCCACCGGGACAGGGGTTTGGAGAGCAGTACTTC	CASTPPGQGFGEQYF
TRBV6-1	-	few	TRBJ2-5	TGTGCCAGCAGTAGTGGGCTAGGGGGGCTAGAGACCCAGTACTTC	CASSSGLGGLETQYF
TRBV12-5	TRBD1	few	TRBJ1-1	TGTGCTAGTGGTCAGGCGGGACAGACCCACCAGAACACTGAAGCTTTCTTT	CASGQAGQTHQNTEAFF
TRBV9	-	few	TRBJ1-1	TGTGCCAGCAGCGGCTCCGGCACTCAGATAATGAACACTGAAGCTTTCTTT	CASSGSGTQIMNTEAFF
TRBV7-8	-	-	TRBJ1-2	TGTGCCAGCAGCTTAGCGGGGGCGCGTGGCTACACCTTC	CASSLAGARGYTF
TRBV12-3/TRBV12-4	-	-	TRBJ1-3	TGTGCCAGCAGTTTGGGCGGAACCACTGGAAACACCATATATTTT	CASSLGGTTGNTIYF
TRBV12-5	TRBD1	many	TRBJ2-7	TGTGCTAGTGGTACCGGGGACAGGGACTACGAGCAGTACTTC	CASGTGDRDYEQYF
TRBV28	TRBD1	-	TRBJ1-1	TGTGCCAGCAGTCCCGGGGACAGCCCGAACACTGAAGCTTTCTTT	CASSPGDSPNTEAFF
TRBV24-1	-	-	TRBJ2-3	TGTGCCACCAGTGAGAGGTTGGGAAAGTCCGGAGCTAGCACAGATACGCAGTATTTT	CATSERLGKSGASTDTQYF
TRBV6-5	-	few	TRBJ1-5	TGTGCCAGCAGTTTCCGTGGGATCGGCCAGCCCCAGCATTTT	CASSFRGIGQPQHF
TRBV25-1	-	few	TRBJ2-2	TGTGCCAGCAGTAATGACAGGAGAACCGGGGAGCTGTTTTTT	CASSNDRRTGELFF
TRBV6-5	-	few	TRBJ1-2	TGTGCCAGCAGTTACAATGGGGGAGTCAACTATGGCTACACCTTC	CASSYNGGVNYGYTF
TRBV7-2	-	-	TRBJ2-1	TGTGCCAGCAGCTCCCCTTTTGATTCCACCTACAATGAGCAGTTCTTC	CASSSPFDSTYNEQFF
TRBV25-1	-	-	TRBJ2-7	TGTGCCAGCAGTGAATACAACCTCGGGTCCTACGAGCAGTACTTC	CASSEYNLGSYEQYF
TRBV24-1	-	many	TRBJ2-2	TGTGCCACCAGTTACGGGCCCGATTCGAACACCGGGGAGCTGTTTTTT	CATSYGPDSNTGELFF
TRBV7-6	-	once	TRBJ2-3	TGTGCCAGCAGCTCCAGGGACTTAACAGATACGCAGTATTTT	CASSSRDLTDTQYF
TRBV7-2	TRBD2	many	TRBJ2-7	TGTGCCAGCAGCCCAGGGACTAGCGGGACCTCTACCTACGAGCAGTACTTC	CASSPGTSGTSTYEQYF
TRBV12-3/TRBV12-4	-	many	TRBJ1-2	TGTGCCAGCATCGACATGGGGGGTCCCTTCCTTGGCTACACCTTC	CASIDMGGPFLGYTF
TRBV29-1	TRBD1	-	TRBJ1-2	TGCAGCGTTGACCTTTCGGACAGGGCTAGCTATGGCTACACCTTC	CSVDLSDRASYGYTF
TRBV20-1	-	-	TRBJ2-7	TGCAGTGCCAGGGACACCGACTACGAGCAGTACTTC	CSARDTDYEQYF
TRBV28	TRBD1	few	TRBJ1-6	TGTGCCAGCAGAGCCGACAGGGGAAATTCACCCCTCCACTTT	CASRADRGNSPLHF
TRBV12-3/TRBV12-4	-	many	TRBJ1-1	TGTGCCAGCAGTTTCCAGGGAGGATCCACTGAAGCTTTCTTT	CASSFQGGSTEAFF
TRBV19	TRBD1	-	TRBJ1-5	TGTGCCAGTACAGAAACAGGGGGCGGAGGTAATCAGCCCCAGCATTTT	CASTETGGGGNQPQHF
TRBV6-5	-	-	TRBJ1-2	TGTGCCAGCAGTTACTTTTCCAGCTACACCTTC	CASSYFSSYTF
TRBV28	-	many	TRBJ2-7	TGTGCCAGCAGTTCCTCCTACGAGCAGTACTTC	CASSSSYEQYF
TRBV5-8	-	-	TRBJ1-1	TGTGCCAGCAGCTTGTTTGCGTCTGAAGCTTTCTTT	CASSLFASEAFF
TRBV5-4	TRBD1	many	TRBJ2-5	TGTGCCAGCAGCTTGGACCAGGGGGCGGGGGAGACCCAGTACTTC	CASSLDQGAGETQYF
TRBV11-3	TRBD2	many	TRBJ2-7	TGTGCCAGCAGCTCCTGGGAGCGGGAAGGCTACGAGCAGTACTTC	CASSSWEREGYEQYF
TRBV2	-	many	TRBJ1-2	TGTGCCAGCCGCCGGGAGTCGGGTGGCTACACCTTC	CASRRESGGYTF
TRBV11-1	-	many	TRBJ2-7	TGTGCCAGCAGCCAGAACGACGGGGGAGTCTACGAGCAGTACTTC	CASSQNDGGVYEQYF
TRBV2	TRBD1	many	TRBJ2-7	TGTGCCAGCAGGGACAGGGGAGGTTACGAGCAGTACTTC	CASRDRGGYEQYF
TRBV19	-	few	TRBJ1-5	TGTGCCAGTAGTAGGGTTCGAGGGGGGAGCAATCAGCCCCAGCATTTT	CASSRVRGGSNQPQHF
TRBV3-1	TRBD1	many	TRBJ1-1	TGTGCCAGCCTTAGGACAGGGGAGAACACTGAAGCTTTCTTT	CASLRTGENTEAFF
TRBV15	TRBD1	few	TRBJ1-4	TGTGCCACCAGCACTCGACAGGGGGCTAATGAAAAACTGTTTTTT	CATSTRQGANEKLFF
TRBV5-8	-	-	TRBJ2-2	TGTGCCAGCAGCAGTTCCGGGGCTTTCAACACCGGGGAGCTGTTTTTT	CASSSSGAFNTGELFF
TRBV28	-	many	TRBJ1-5	TGTGCCAGCAGTTGGGGCCGACTTAATCAGCCCCAGCATTTT	CASSWGRLNQPQHF
TRBV2	-	many	TRBJ2-7	TGTGCCAGCAGTGACCAGGGGTACGAGCAGTACTTC	CASSDQGYEQYF
TRBV5-1	TRBD1	few	TRBJ2-2	TGCGCCAGCAGCTCGATGGGACAGGACTCTTCTGGCGGGGAGCTGTTTTTT	CASSSMGQDSSGGELFF
TRBV7-9	TRBD1	few	TRBJ2-4	TGTGCCAGCAGCTTAGTAAGGGGGCATACTGTCTCGTCAGTAGCCAAAAACATTCAGTACTTC	CASSLVRGHTVSSVAKNIQYF
TRBV24-1	TRBD1	-	TRBJ2-1	TGTGCCACCAGTGATTTAACAGGGGACAATGAGCAGTTCTTC	CATSDLTGDNEQFF